A single sample gave rise to the 23 T cell receptor beta chains below, sequenced in a study of T cells in Graves' hyperthyroidism and ophthalmopathy. Researchers amplified the TCR beta CDR3 regions from RNA transcripts. HTBI primers were employed in a first-round RT-PCR of the TCR CDR3. Via MiXCR, TCRdb re-called the multiplex PCR reads, giving one row per CDR3 protein. The table has about 200,000 distinct CDR3 sequences, roughly a sixth seen once. Sequenced sample: blood. These receptors were taken from a woman in her forties or fifties with Graves' hyperthyroidism.

In this sample, this clonotype turned up many times. This rearrangement joins TRBV7-9 to TRBJ2-1; unclear D gene. CDR3 length equals 12 residues. The V gene's germline CDR1 is SEHNR and CDR2 FQNEAQ (reference sequence). Trimming stripped 5 bases from V and 8 bases from J, with 10 bases between. The CDR3 coding sequence is TGTGCCAGCAGCGGGGAACTCGATGAGCAGTTCTTC. Translated, it gives CASSGELDEQFF.

This clonotype was observed at least ten times. This chain connects TRBV6-5 to TRBJ2-5; TRBD2 might be the D (5 bases). V lost 0 bases and J lost 1, with 9 bases in between. The CDR3 is made up of 15 amino acids. Germline CDR1 reads MNHEY; CDR2 reads SVGAGI. DNA for the CDR3: TGTGCCAGCAGTTACTCGAACGGGGTCCAAGAGACCCAGTACTTC. Amino acids: CASSYSNGVQETQYF.

V and J are TRBV2 and TRBJ1-5; D is undetermined. The germline CDR1 and CDR2 sequences are SNHLY and FYNNEI. V dropped 4 bases and J dropped 0 bases, with 16 bases sitting between them. The CDR3 has 17 amino acids. The CDR3 coding sequence is TGTGCCAGCAGTGTTTCAGGACGGATTTATAGCAATCAGCCCCAGCATTTT. Its protein is CASSVSGRIYSNQPQHF.

This clonotype was picked up many times. This chain connects TRBV20-1 to TRBJ1-5; 7 nucleotides agree with TRBD1. CDR3 size: 13 residues. Germline V lookup: CDR1 DFQATT, CDR2 SNEGSKA (reference sequence). The V segment lost 6 bases and the J segment 3 bases; nucleotides outside the gene matches: 5. The CDR3 sequence is CSAKTGVNQPQHF. The CDR3 coding sequence is TGCAGTGCCAAAACAGGGGTCAATCAGCCCCAGCATTTT.

A few counts support this clonotype. The chain combines TRBV27 with TRBJ2-7, with D perhaps TRBD1 (5 bases). The V and J ends lost 3 bases and 0 bases respectively, with 6 bases between them. The length of the CDR3 is 13 residues. Germline V gene sequence: CDR1 MNHEY, CDR2 SMNVEV (reference sequence). As DNA, the CDR3 is TGTGCCAGCAGTTTCAGGGTCTCCTACGAGCAGTACTTC. It specifies CASSFRVSYEQYF.

This clonotype was seen a handful of times. A much larger clone is a single base away; this may be a read error. This chain joins TRBV5-1 and TRBJ2-1; 10 nucleotides line up with TRBD2. This CDR3 comprises 15 residues. CDR1 is SGHRS and CDR2 is YFSETQ in the germline V gene. This chain's CDR3 is CASSGTSGIYNEQVF. CDR3 nucleotide sequence: TGCGCCAGCAGCGGTACTAGCGGGATTTACAATGAGCAGGTCTTC. The full variable domain, completed using reference TRBV5-1 and TRBJ2-1, is KAGVTQTPRYLIKTRGQQVTLSCSPISGHRSVSWYQQTPGQGLQFLFEYFSETQRNKGNFPGRFSGRQFSNSRSEMNVSTLELGDSALYLCASSGTSGIYNEQVFGPGTRLTVL.

V usage is TRBV30 and J usage is TRBJ1-2; TRBD1 might be the D (5 bases). This CDR3 has 14 residues. CDR1 is GTSNPN and CDR2 is SVGIG in the germline V gene (reference sequence). V lost 0 bases, J lost 8 bases, and 16 bases lay in between. CDR3 sequence (DNA): TGTGCCTGGAGTGTAAACGCAGGGTGGGACGGCTACACCTTC. Protein: CAWSVNAGWDGYTF.

The rearrangement joins TRBV6-1 to TRBJ2-1; TRBD2 aligns across 7 bases. From germline, CDR1 is MNHNS and CDR2 SASEGT. Germline trimming cut 6 bases from V and 5 bases from J; bases unmatched to any gene: 10. The CDR3 runs to 15 residues. CDR3 loop: CASSPGTTNNNEQFF. DNA for the CDR3: TGTGCCAGCAGCCCCGGGACTACAAACAACAATGAGCAGTTCTTC.

This clonotype has ten or more counts. The J gene is TRBJ1-1, the V gene TRBV7-2; 7 bases are shared with TRBD1. The CDR3 runs 15 residues. With 2 bases clipped from V and 2 bases from J, the junction kept 5 bases outside the gene matches. Germline V gene data show CDR1 as SGHTA and CDR2 as FQGNSA. For the CDR3, the DNA is TGTGCCAGCAGCTTACAGGGGGTGCTAAACACTGAAGCTTTCTTT. This gives the protein CASSLQGVLNTEAFF.

The chain recombines TRBV7-6 with TRBJ1-4, with D perhaps matching TRBD1 (5 bases). The CDR3 has 14 residues. The germline CDR1 and CDR2 sequences are SGHVS and FNYEAQ. V shed 5 bases and J shed 9 bases, with 16 bases lying between them. The CDR3 reads CASSPETVMKKLFF. CDR3 bases: TGTGCCAGCAGCCCCGAGACAGTAATGAAAAAACTGTTTTTT.

This clonotype was observed a handful of times. One end of the junction is discordant with germline, which a read error may explain. The chain carries TRBV10-3 and TRBJ2-7, with 7 positions matching TRBD2. CDR1 is ENHRY and CDR2 is SYGVKD in the germline V gene. The CDR3 contains 13 residues. CDR3 nucleotide sequence: TGTGCCAGCAGTTTATCCGGGGGGTACGAGCAGTACTTC. This encodes CASSLSGGYEQYF.

The chain is built from TRBV27 and TRBJ1-1; D not resolved. CDR1 is MNHEY, CDR2 SMNVEV, per germline (reference sequence). The CDR3 is 10 amino acids. Trimming took 8 bases from V and 5 from J, leaving 6 bases between them. The CDR3 coding sequence is TGTGCCAGCGGGGTTACTGAAGCTTTCTTT. Its translation is CASGVTEAFF.

This clonotype was found many times. V usage is TRBV27 and J usage is TRBJ2-3; maybe TRBD2 (6 bases). V lost 7 bases and J 5 bases, leaving 22 bases between the germline ends. This CDR3 is 16 amino acids long. Germline V CDR1 and CDR2: MNHEY, SMNVEV (reference sequence). CDR3 sequence (DNA): TGTGCCAGCATCAGAACCCGGGAGAATGCCCAAGATACGCAGTATTTT. It encodes CASIRTRENAQDTQYF.

This clonotype was recorded at least ten times. This sequence joins TRBV18 and TRBJ2-7, with 8 bases fitting TRBD1. The trim removed 6 bases at V and 5 bases at J, leaving 12 bases unmatched. CDR1 is KGHSH, CDR2 LQKENI, per germline. CDR3 size: 15 residues. The CDR3 DNA sequence: TGTGCCAGCTCCCCTCCGGACAGGGTTTCGGACGAGCAGTACTTC. Translated, it gives CASSPPDRVSDEQYF.

This clonotype was detected many times. The V and J genes are TRBV2 and TRBJ1-1; D perhaps matches TRBD1 (6 bases). V was clipped by 11 bases and J by 4 bases, with 20 bases between them. Germline assignment: CDR1 SNHLY and CDR2 FYNNEI. The CDR3 loop spans 14 amino acids. The CDR3 DNA reads TGTGCCGGGGGTATTGGAGGAGGGGGCACTGAAGCTTTCTTT. Its protein is CAGGIGGGGTEAFF.

This clonotype was observed many times. This chain uses TRBV3-1 with TRBJ1-2; 8 bases fit TRBD1. CDR3 length: 14 residues. Germline assignment: CDR1 LGHDT and CDR2 YNNKEL (reference sequence). The V and J ends lost 2 bases and 7 bases, in that order; junction bases with no gene match: 6. The CDR3 DNA sequence: TGTGCCAGCAGCCAACACGGGACAGGCCGTGGCTACACCTTC. Protein: CASSQHGTGRGYTF.

Details on this clonotype: A much larger clone lies one base from this, so it may be a read error. The chain employs TRBV5-1 and TRBJ2-1; 11 bases match TRBD2. The J call may be mistaken, given a closer DNA end match to TRBJ2-7. The CDR3 runs to 17 residues. Germline loops: CDR1 SGHRS, CDR2 YFSETQ. Written as DNA, the CDR3 is TGCGCCAGCAGTCGCCCGACTAGCGGGAAGGGCTACAATGAGCAGTACTTC. Amino acid sequence: CASSRPTSGKGYNEQYF.

This clonotype was counted many times. V and J are TRBV6-1 and TRBJ2-7; weak D call: TRBD1 (5 bases). Trimming took 5 bases from V and 1 from J, leaving 12 bases between them. There are 14 residues in the CDR3. CDR1 and CDR2 (germline): MNHNS, SASEGT. CDR3 region: CASSSGIGSYEQYF. CDR3 DNA sequence: TGTGCCAGCAGTTCAGGGATAGGGTCCTACGAGCAGTACTTC.

This clonotype turned up a few times. A much bigger clone sits one base away, suggesting this may be a read error. The chain has TRBV2 and TRBJ2-2, with a tentative D call TRBD2 (5 bases). CDR1 is SNHLY, CDR2 FYNNEI, per germline. The CDR3 loop spans 13 amino acids. The CDR3 DNA follows: TGTGCCAGCAGTGAGAGGCCCACCGGGGAGCTGTCTTTT. Protein sequence: CASSERPTGELSF.

This clonotype was recorded at least ten times. The genes are TRBV2 and TRBJ2-7, with D hard to call. V was shortened by 5 bases and J by 3 bases, with 5 bases between the two germline ends. Germline V gene sequence: CDR1 SNHLY, CDR2 FYNNEI. The CDR3 spans 11 residues. The CDR3 loop reads CASSSRYEQYF. CDR3 nucleotide sequence: TGTGCCAGCAGTTCCCGCTACGAGCAGTACTTC.

This clonotype has a count of ten or more. V and J are TRBV5-4 and TRBJ2-7; 12 bases line up with TRBD2. The length of the CDR3 is 14 residues. CDR1 is SGHNT, CDR2 YYREEE, per germline (reference sequence). With V trimmed by 3 bases and J by 4 bases, 2 bases remained unmatched. The CDR3 DNA is TGTGCCAGCAGCTCGGGACTAGCGGGTTACGAGCAGTACTTC. It yields the protein CASSSGLAGYEQYF.

This clonotype was observed at least ten times. This chain uses TRBV6-1 with TRBJ2-3; TRBD1 might be the D (6 bases). The ends were cut back, 7 bases at V and 0 bases at J, with 11 bases in the middle. The CDR3 is 14 residues long. Germline V gives CDR1 MNHNS, CDR2 SASEGT. CDR3 bases: TGTGCCAGCACTCGGACAGTTAGCACAGATACGCAGTATTTT. As protein: CASTRTVSTDTQYF.

This clonotype was found many times. The chain combines TRBV27 with TRBJ2-1, with 9 bases lining up with TRBD2. J gave up 6 bases and V 2 bases, and 11 bases lay outside the gene matches. Germline V gene data show CDR1 as MNHEY and CDR2 as SMNVEV (reference sequence). This CDR3 region has 17 residues. The CDR3 region is CASSLGYSGRPGNEQFF. The CDR3 DNA reads TGTGCCAGCAGTTTAGGCTATAGCGGGAGACCGGGCAATGAGCAGTTCTTC.